The 17 T cell receptor beta chains given below trace back to one sample, sequenced in a study of early T cells in non-severe SARS-CoV-2 infection. TCRdb independently ran MiXCR on the 5' RACE reads; one entry per CDR3 protein. The repertoire holds 55,000 to 65,000 distinct CDR3 sequences, with over 7.5% as singletons. Source material: whole blood. These TCRs come from an adult who was a healthcare worker with PCR-confirmed SARS-CoV-2 infection or an uninfected control (not recorded which).

The J gene is TRBJ2-5, the V gene TRBV20-1; D might be TRBD1 (6 bases). CDR1 and CDR2 (germline): DFQATT, SNEGSKA (reference sequence). This CDR3 spans 14 amino acids. The V end was cut by 0 bases, the J end by 5 bases, with 13 bases between. The CDR3 here is CSARDLGGPETQYF. In DNA form, the CDR3 reads TGCAGTGCTAGAGATCTTGGGGGCCCTGAGACCCAGTACTTC.

The V and J genes are TRBV12-3 or TRBV12-4 and TRBJ1-4; the D gene is possibly TRBD1 (5 bases). This CDR3 is 14 amino acids long. Trimming took off 3 bases at V and 10 bases at J, with 15 bases between the two ends. The CDR3 DNA is TGTGCCAGCAGTTTGGAAAGGGGATTGGGAAAACTGTTTTTT. Translated: CASSLERGLGKLFF.

This clonotype was recorded many times. The rearrangement joins TRBV10-3 to TRBJ2-1; TRBD2 matches at 12 bases. CDR1 and CDR2 from the germline V gene are ENHRY and SYGVKD. V lost 3 bases to trimming and J lost 6 bases; unmatched junction nucleotides: 6. The CDR3 is 16 amino acids. The CDR3 spells CAISDNLAGGGNEQFF. The DNA of the CDR3 is TGTGCCATCAGTGACAACCTAGCGGGAGGGGGCAATGAGCAGTTCTTC.

This clonotype was seen at least ten times. The rearrangement joins TRBV20-1 to TRBJ2-1; D might be TRBD2 (5 bases). The CDR3 contains 12 residues. Germline CDR1 is DFQATT and CDR2 is SNEGSKA (reference sequence). V shed 6 bases and J shed 4 bases, with 10 bases lying between them. CDR3: CSAQAAYNEQFF. In DNA form, the CDR3 reads TGCAGTGCCCAAGCGGCTTACAATGAGCAGTTCTTC.

This chain uses TRBV20-1 with TRBJ2-7, with TRBD2 identical over 8 bases. CDR3 length equals 12 residues. J lost 5 bases, V lost 3 bases, and 3 bases had no gene match. Per the germline V gene, CDR1 is DFQATT and CDR2 is SNEGSKA (reference sequence). CDR3 DNA: TGCAGTGCTAGCGGGGGGGGCCACGAGCAGTACTTC. This translates into CSASGGGHEQYF.

The rearrangement joins TRBV5-4 to TRBJ1-6, with TRBD1 matching over 8 bases. The CDR3 sequence is 15 residues long. Germline CDR1 is SGHNT and CDR2 is YYREEE (reference sequence). V was clipped by 4 bases and J by 7 bases; unmatched bases: 7. Here the CDR3 reads CASSNPTGVNSPLHF. The CDR3 region has the DNA TGTGCCAGCAGCAACCCGACAGGGGTGAATTCACCCCTCCACTTT.

The chain employs TRBV20-1 and TRBJ1-5, with D unclear. This CDR3 is built from 13 residues. From germline, CDR1 is DFQATT and CDR2 SNEGSKA (reference sequence). Trimming took off 1 base at V and 2 bases at J, with 6 bases between the two ends. The CDR3 DNA reads as TGCAGTGCTAGAGTAGGAGGCAATCAGCCCCAGCATTTT. This translates into CSARVGGNQPQHF.

This clonotype was observed at least ten times. The rearrangement links TRBV10-2 to TRBJ2-3; D is ambiguous. The CDR3 consists of 15 residues. V lost 3 bases and J lost 0, with 10 bases in between. CDR1 WSHSY and CDR2 SAAADI come from the germline V gene. The CDR3 loop reads CASSETQASTDTQYF. The CDR3 DNA reads TGCGCCAGCAGTGAAACGCAGGCTAGCACAGATACGCAGTATTTT.

This clonotype was observed a few times. The chain has TRBV6-6 and TRBJ2-7, with D perhaps given as TRBD1 or TRBD2 (5 bases each). Germline V gene sequence: CDR1 MNHNY, CDR2 SVGAGI (reference sequence). V was trimmed by 6 bases and J by 4 bases, leaving 22 bases between them. The CDR3 contains 16 residues. The DNA for the CDR3 is TGTGCCAGCAGACAAAATCTCGAGGGGTCCGATTACGAGCAGTACTTC. Translating it yields CASRQNLEGSDYEQYF.

This clonotype was detected ten times or more. The genes are TRBV29-1 and TRBJ2-7; no clear D gene. Per germline, CDR1 SQVTM and CDR2 ANQGSEA. CDR3 length equals 11 residues. The V end was cut by 6 bases, the J end by 5 bases, with 11 bases between. CDR3 amino acids: CSVTDTDEQYF. The CDR3 nucleotides read TGCAGCGTGACCGATACGGACGAGCAGTACTTC.

Many counts were recorded for this clonotype. The chain carries TRBV29-1 and TRBJ2-7; TRBD1 is a possible D gene (5 bases). The CDR3 is 13 residues long. The V and J ends lost 5 bases and 0 bases respectively, with 11 bases between them. CDR1 and CDR2 from the germline V gene are SQVTM and ANQGSEA. CDR3 nucleotides: TGCAGCGTTAGACAGAGCCTCTCCTACGAGCAGTACTTC. It encodes CSVRQSLSYEQYF.

The chain employs TRBV12-3 or TRBV12-4 and TRBJ2-7; a possible D gene is TRBD2 (5 bases). V lost 0 bases, J lost 2 bases, and 8 bases lay in between. The CDR3 totals 14 residues. CDR3 sequence reads: CASSLAGIPYEQYF. The CDR3 region has the DNA TGTGCCAGCAGTTTAGCCGGGATTCCCTACGAGCAGTACTTC.

The chain combines TRBV3-1 with TRBJ2-1; D possibly corresponds to TRBD2 (5 bases). CDR3 size: 16 residues. The V end was cut by 1 base, the J end by 3 bases, with 13 bases between. Germline V CDR1 and CDR2: LGHDT, YNNKEL (reference sequence). CDR3 DNA sequence: TGTGCCAGCAGCCAAGTCCGCGGGTCTAACTACAATGAGCAGTTCTTC. It yields the protein CASSQVRGSNYNEQFF.

The V call is TRBV3-1, the J call TRBJ1-2; 7 bases match TRBD1. The CDR3 length is 14 residues. The germline V gene has CDR1 LGHDT and CDR2 YNNKEL (reference sequence). V shed 1 base, J shed 6 bases, and the junction held 5 bases outside the gene matches. The CDR3 sequence: CASSQVPGGNGYTF. The CDR3 nucleotides are TGTGCCAGCAGCCAAGTGCCAGGGGGAAATGGCTACACCTTC. Full variable domain (rest looked up from reference TRBV3-1 and TRBJ1-2): DTAVSQTPKYLVTQMGNDKSIKCEQNLGHDTMYWYKQDSKKFLKIMFSYNNKELIINETVPNRFSPKSPDKAHLNLHINSLELGDSAVYFCASSQVPGGNGYTFGSGTRLTVV.

This rearrangement joins TRBV5-5 to TRBJ2-3, with a weak D call TRBD2 (6 bases). The V gene lost 0 bases and the J gene lost 2 bases, with 10 bases spanning the gap. The germline V gene encodes CDR1 SGHKS and CDR2 YYEKEE (reference sequence). There are 15 residues in the CDR3. The CDR3 DNA reads as TGTGCCAGCAGCTTGGACGGACTACCCACAGATACGCAGTATTTT. This codes for CASSLDGLPTDTQYF.

This clonotype was detected ten times or more. The chain links TRBV20-1 to TRBJ2-5, with D perhaps TRBD1 or TRBD2 (5 bases each). The CDR3 totals 13 residues. The V end was cut by 3 bases, the J end by 7 bases, with 15 bases between. The germline V gene has CDR1 DFQATT and CDR2 SNEGSKA (reference sequence). The CDR3 nucleotides are TGCAGTGCTAGGAAGGGACCCTCGACGACCCAGTACTTC. Translation: CSARKGPSTTQYF.

This clonotype was detected many times. The V and J genes are TRBV6-5 and TRBJ1-2, with D unclear. This CDR3 has 17 amino acids. The germline V gene encodes CDR1 MNHEY and CDR2 SVGAGI. V was pared by 7 bases and J by 1 base, with 22 bases between. CDR3 coding DNA: TGTGCCAGCACGACATGGGAGCAGTACGTGGTTAACTATGGCTACACCTTC. This encodes CASTTWEQYVVNYGYTF.